These 14 T cell receptor beta chains share one sample of origin, sequenced in a study of ipilimumab plus nivolumab after autologous stem cell transplantation listed by TCRdb under 2021. Library method: the immunoSEQ multiplex PCR assay. The source is immuneACCESS, and TCRdb retained only in-frame sequences with V and J called. Part of the clones is not carried over; for the studies checked, unresolved V genes explain less than half of this, and the remainder is unexplained. For this sample there are around 12,000 clones; more than 65% appear just once. The ten largest account for more than 9.5% of the sample. Sample: PBMCs, taken in a trial of ipilimumab plus nivolumab as post-transplant consolidation. These TCRs come from a male donor with multiple myeloma.

The genes are TRBV5-1 and TRBJ1-5, with D unclear. Trimming removed 0 bases at V and 6 bases at J, with 10 bases between. The CDR3 contains 14 residues. Per germline, CDR1 SGHRS and CDR2 YFSETQ. The CDR3 bases are TGCGCCAGCAGCTTGGGGCAGTACGGTCAGCCCCAGCATTTT. Translated: CASSLGQYGQPQHF.

J is TRBJ2-7 and V is TRBV14, with D unresolved. Germline V CDR1 and CDR2: SGHDN, FVKESK. Deletions cut 1 base from V and 3 bases from J, with 7 bases between. The CDR3 extends over 13 amino acids. CDR3 DNA sequence: TGTGCCAGCAGCCAAGCAAGGTACTACGAGCAGTACTTC. It specifies CASSQARYYEQYF. The variable domain in full, with the rest retrieved from reference TRBV14 and TRBJ2-7, is EAGVTQFPSHSVIEKGQTVTLRCDPISGHDNLYWYRRVMGKEIKFLLHFVKESKQDESGMPNNRFLAERTGGTYSTLKVQPAELEDSGVYFCASSQARYYEQYFGPGTRLTVT.

The chain couples TRBV18 to TRBJ2-3; TRBD2 agrees at 11 bases. Germline values: CDR1 KGHSH, CDR2 LQKENI. V trimming: 8 bases; J trimming: 5 bases; junction bases outside the gene matches: 6. CDR3 length: 14 residues. The CDR3 nucleotides are TGTGCCAGCCGTAGCGGGGGGGCTGTAGATACGCAGTATTTT. Its translation is CASRSGGAVDTQYF.

The CDR3 loop reads CASSQVISGAGAREQYF. The CDR3 DNA follows: TGCGCCAGCAGCCAAGTGATCTCGGGAGCAGGGGCGAGGGAGCAGTACTTC. This rearrangement joins TRBV4-1 to TRBJ2-7, with D perhaps matching TRBD1 or TRBD2 (6 bases each). The CDR3 is 17 amino acids. Germline assignment: CDR1 MGHRA and CDR2 YSYEKL. Trimming left V 1 base short and J 7 bases short, with 23 bases between.

This chain links TRBV9 with TRBJ1-6, with D unclear. Germline loops: CDR1 SGDLS, CDR2 YYNGEE. This CDR3 has 12 residues. Trimming stripped 3 bases from V and 10 bases from J, with 8 bases between. CDR3 in DNA: TGTGCCAGCAGCGGACTTTACTCACCCCTCCACTTT. As protein: CASSGLYSPLHF.

The V call is TRBV6-6, the J call TRBJ2-7; 10 nucleotides line up with TRBD1. This CDR3 has 14 amino acids. With V trimmed by 2 bases and J by 2 bases, 0 bases remained unmatched. Germline V gene sequence: CDR1 MNHNY, CDR2 SVGAGI (reference sequence). The CDR3, as DNA: TGTGCCAGCAGTTACGGGACAGGGGCCTACGAGCAGTACTTC. Protein product: CASSYGTGAYEQYF.

The rearrangement joins TRBV7-2 to TRBJ1-5; tentative D call: TRBD1 (6 bases). CDR1 is SGHTA, CDR2 FQGNSA, per germline. CDR3 length equals 15 residues. V was cut by 5 bases and J by 9 bases, with 20 bases left in between. The CDR3 nucleotides read TGTGCCAGCAGCCGAACGACACAGGGCTCGTGGCCCCAGCATTTT. Translated: CASSRTTQGSWPQHF.

The chain uses TRBV4-1 and TRBJ1-1; D call uncertain. The CDR3 length is 11 residues. Germline assignment: CDR1 MGHRA and CDR2 YSYEKL. The V gene lost 1 base and the J gene lost 10 bases, with 7 bases spanning the gap. The CDR3 nucleotides read TGCGCCAGCAGCCAAGGACTGAGAGCTTTCTTT. Protein: CASSQGLRAFF.

The chain combines TRBV18 with TRBJ1-2, with TRBD1 matching over 8 bases. Germline lookup yields CDR1 KGHSH and CDR2 LQKENI. Trimming took 6 bases from V and 6 from J; bases not matched to a gene: 6. CDR3 length equals 13 residues. The CDR3 protein is CASSPDRGHGYTF. CDR3 bases: TGTGCCAGCTCTCCCGACAGGGGTCATGGCTACACCTTC.

The chain joins TRBV5-1 to TRBJ1-6; D is ambiguous. The CDR3 has 16 residues. Between the trimmed V and J ends, which lost 1 base and 6 bases, there was a span of 14 bases. CDR1 and CDR2 (germline): SGHRS, YFSETQ. In DNA form, the CDR3 reads TGCGCCAGCAGCTTGTCCGCTGTCCAGCCTAATTCACCCCTCCACTTT. Translated, it gives CASSLSAVQPNSPLHF.

J is TRBJ2-7 and V is TRBV9, with 7 bases identical to TRBD1. CDR1 and CDR2 from the germline V gene are SGDLS and YYNGEE. The CDR3 loop spans 15 amino acids. V was clipped by 4 bases and J by 4 bases; unmatched bases: 11. For the CDR3, the DNA is TGTGCCAGCAGCCCGAGATGGGACAGTCCGTACGAGCAGTACTTC. This translates into CASSPRWDSPYEQYF.

The V call is TRBV15, the J call TRBJ1-5; D gene unclear. Looked up from germline, CDR1 is LNHNV and CDR2 is YYDKDF (reference sequence). V lost 8 bases and J lost 5, with 13 bases in between. This CDR3 has 13 residues. The CDR3 coding sequence is TGTGCCACCGCGTCCGGGATGGATCAGCCCCAGCATTTT. It specifies CATASGMDQPQHF.

The chain uses TRBV27 and TRBJ1-6; D is uncertain. Per the germline V gene, CDR1 is MNHEY and CDR2 is SMNVEV (reference sequence). The CDR3 runs 13 residues. V was cut by 5 bases and J by 4 bases, with 6 bases left in between. DNA for the CDR3: TGTGCCAGCAGTCCAGCATATAATTCACCCCTCCACTTT. As protein: CASSPAYNSPLHF.

This clone was recorded once. V gene TRBV4-1 combines with J gene TRBJ1-6; maybe TRBD1 (6 bases). The CDR3 is 15 amino acids. Germline CDR1 and CDR2: MGHRA and YSYEKL. The V gene lost 4 bases and the J gene lost 6 bases, with 13 bases spanning the gap. In DNA form, the CDR3 reads TGCGCCAGCAGCCCAAAGGGGGACGGTAATTCACCCCTCCACTTT. Translation: CASSPKGDGNSPLHF.